The T cell receptor (beta chain) described here comes from a study of cytomegalovirus exposure and HLA in healthy donors. Study-level findings and limits: The classifier reportedly diagnosed cytomegalovirus status with high sensitivity and specificity. Later analysis reportedly placed an Asian-associated ancestry cluster below the roughly 670-donor mean in N-insertions.

Notes on this clone: Its antigen remains unidentified.

Per the germline V gene, CDR1 is MDHEN and CDR2 is SYDVKM. With 2 bases clipped from V and 4 bases from J, the junction kept 1 base outside the gene matches. The CDR3 is 14 residues long. Donors likely had unrecorded immune exposures despite being nominally healthy when sampled. The PCR ran on 60 Vbeta and 13 Jbeta primers. Sequenced by immunoSEQ multiplex PCR; TCRdb stores in-frame clones only, minus some. The table has about 130,000 clones, 83% seen once. The sequenced material came from PBMCs. This TCR was sampled from a girl aged 2 to 9 in good health and CMV-seronegative. This chain joins TRBV28 and TRBJ2-1, with 8 bases that match TRBD2. CDR3 sequence (DNA): TGTGCCAGCAGTTTAATAGCGGGGTACAATGAGCAGTTCTTC. Translated: CASSLIAGYNEQFF.